These 6 T cell receptor beta chains came from one sample sequenced in a study of vaccination effects on CD4 cells after COVID-19. Pools of viral peptides were used by the ViraFEST assay to expand antigen-specific CD4+ T cells ahead of sequencing. Subsequent to a culture period of 10 days, CD4+ T cells were isolated. According to PCR results, the person was infected with SARS-CoV-2 between March and December 2020. The data were produced by immunoSEQ multiplex PCR, yet TCRdb's version contains in-frame clones alone and is incomplete. The sample has roughly 73,000 clones; under 85% are singletons. Which antigens these TCRs recognize remains unknown. Sequencing used CD4+ T cells from PBMCs cultured with HIV peptides, obtained before COVID-19 vaccination. Subset here: HIV-1 Nef peptide pool negative control/reference culture. These receptors were obtained from a human donor who had a prior SARS-CoV-2 infection.

As DNA, the CDR3 is TGTGCCAGCTCACCGGCAGGGGTGGAGACCCAGTACTTC. This gives the protein CASSPAGVETQYF. The V and J genes are TRBV18 and TRBJ2-5; tentatively, D is TRBD1 (6 bases). Germline-derived CDR1 and CDR2 are KGHSH and LQKENI. Trimming stripped 3 bases from V and 5 bases from J, with 10 bases between. This CDR3 spans 13 amino acids.

CDR3 in amino acids: CASSSYGNQYF. DNA for the CDR3: TGTGCCAGCAGCTCTTACGGGAATCAGTACTTC. V gene TRBV5-6 combines with J gene TRBJ2-7; TRBD2 might be the D (5 bases). Germline V gene lookup returns CDR1 SGHDT and CDR2 YYEEEE. CDR3 length equals 11 residues. V dropped 3 bases and J dropped 10 bases, with 11 bases sitting between them.

This chain connects TRBV5-6 to TRBJ1-5, with TRBD1 identical over 9 bases. This CDR3 contains 15 residues. Germline CDR1 is SGHDT and CDR2 is YYEEEE. V lost 4 bases, J lost 3 bases, and 5 bases stayed unmatched. The CDR3 region has the DNA TGTGCCAGCAGCGCAAGGGACAGGGTCAATCAGCCCCAGCATTTT. Its protein product is CASSARDRVNQPQHF.

The gene calls are TRBV4-2 and TRBJ2-3, with 7 bases aligning to TRBD2. Trimming at V came to 3 bases and at J to 3 bases, leaving 3 bases not matched to a gene. This CDR3 spans 14 amino acids. The V gene's germline CDR1 is LGHNA and CDR2 YNFKEQ. The CDR3 DNA reads as TGTGCCAGCAGCCACGGACTAGATACAGATACGCAGTATTTT. Translating it yields CASSHGLDTDTQYF.

The V call is TRBV3-1 (or the pseudogene TRBV3-2), the J call TRBJ2-3, with TRBD2 matching 14 bases. In germline, CDR1 is LGHDT, CDR2 YNNKEL (reference sequence). The ends lost 4 bases at V and 5 bases at J; junction bases unmatched: 8. This CDR3 is built from 17 residues. The CDR3 here is CASSPTTSGRGIDTQYF. CDR3 DNA sequence: TGTGCCAGCAGCCCTACGACTAGCGGGAGGGGAATAGATACGCAGTATTTT.

CDR3 sequence: CASSNQGRDRGGQGGQPQHF. DNA for the CDR3: TGTGCCAGCAGCAATCAAGGGCGGGACAGGGGTGGTCAGGGAGGGCAGCCCCAGCATTTT. The rearrangement links TRBV21-1 to TRBJ1-5; TRBD1, as called in the table, went unchecked against the DNA. TRBV21-1 is a pseudogene. CDR3 length equals 20 residues.